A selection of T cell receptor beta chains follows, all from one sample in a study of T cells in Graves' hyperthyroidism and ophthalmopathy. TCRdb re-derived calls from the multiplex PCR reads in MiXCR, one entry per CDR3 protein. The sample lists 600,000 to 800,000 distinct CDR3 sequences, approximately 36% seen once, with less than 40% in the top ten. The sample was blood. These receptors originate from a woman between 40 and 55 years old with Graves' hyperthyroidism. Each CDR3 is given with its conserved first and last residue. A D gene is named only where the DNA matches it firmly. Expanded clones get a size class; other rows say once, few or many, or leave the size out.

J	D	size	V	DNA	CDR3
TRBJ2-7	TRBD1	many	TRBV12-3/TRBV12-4	TGTGCCAGCAGTTTGGACAGGGTGTTCTCCTACGAGCAGTACTTC	CASSLDRVFSYEQYF
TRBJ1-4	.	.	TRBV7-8	TGTGCCAGCAGCTTAAGGGGCGGGGGGACTAATGAAAAACTGTTTTTT	CASSLRGGGTNEKLFF
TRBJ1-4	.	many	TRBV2	TGTGCCAGCAGTGTCGGTCAGGGGAATGAAAAACTGTTTTTT	CASSVGQGNEKLFF
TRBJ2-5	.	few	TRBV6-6	TGTGCCAGCAGCCAAGACAGTATAAGGGGGGAGACCCAGTACTTC	CASSQDSIRGETQYF
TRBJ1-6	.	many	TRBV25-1	TGTGCCAGCAGTGATCCCAGATCCCTCCACTTT	CASSDPRSLHF
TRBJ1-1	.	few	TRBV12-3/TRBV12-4	TGTGCCAGCAGCATCTCGGGATTGGGGGCGGGTGAAGCTTTCTTT	CASSISGLGAGEAFF
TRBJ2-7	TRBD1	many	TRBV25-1	TGTGCCAGCAAACGGACAGGGGCAGGTGGTGGGTTGGACTTC	CASKRTGAGGGLDF
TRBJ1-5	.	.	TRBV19	TGTGCCAGTAGAGCCGCGGTTTTC	CASRAAVF
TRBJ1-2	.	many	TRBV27	TGTGCCAGCAGTCCGACCCTACAGGGTGTTGGCTACACCTTC	CASSPTLQGVGYTF
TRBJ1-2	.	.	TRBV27	TGTGCCAGCAGTCAGGGACTGTTCTATGGCTACACCTTC	CASSQGLFYGYTF
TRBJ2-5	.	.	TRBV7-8	TGTGCCAGCAGCTCAACTGAGGGGGTTGGACAGCCCCAGTACTTC	CASSSTEGVGQPQYF
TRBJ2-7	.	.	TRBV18	TGTGCCAGCTCACCAGCAGCGATCCACGAGCAGTACTTC	CASSPAAIHEQYF
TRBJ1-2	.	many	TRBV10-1	TGCGCCAGCAGTCGGGATTTCGACTATGGCTACACCTTC	CASSRDFDYGYTF
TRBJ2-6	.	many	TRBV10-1	TGCGCCAGCCAAGAGTCTGGGGCCAACGTCCTGACTTTC	CASQESGANVLTF
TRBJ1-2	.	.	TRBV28	TGTGCCAGCAGTGCGATGACAGCTAACTATGGCTACACCTTC	CASSAMTANYGYTF
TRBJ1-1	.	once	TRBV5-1	TGCGCCAGCAGCCCTAGTAGGGGGAGGTTGGCTTCCTTT	CASSPSRGRLASF
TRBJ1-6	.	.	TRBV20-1	TGCAGTGCCCAGAGGTCCGGCTCCTATAATTCACCCCTCCACTTT	CSAQRSGSYNSPLHF
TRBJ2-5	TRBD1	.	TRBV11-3	TGTGCCAGCAGCTTAGGCGGGACAGGGGGCTTGGAGACTCAGTACTTC	CASSLGGTGGLETQYF
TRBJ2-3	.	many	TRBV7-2	TGTGCCAGCAGCTTAGGGGTTGGGGGCACAGATACGCAGTATTTT	CASSLGVGGTDTQYF
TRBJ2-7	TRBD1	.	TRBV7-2	TGTGCCAGCAGCTACCGACAGGGGAGCGCCTACGAGCAGTACTTC	CASSYRQGSAYEQYF
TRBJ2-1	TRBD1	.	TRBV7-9	TGTGCCAGCAGCTTAGCGCCTAGGGGACAGGGGGCGCGGAATGAGCAGTTCTTC	CASSLAPRGQGARNEQFF
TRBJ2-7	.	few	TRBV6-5	TGTGCCAGCTGGGACCTCGAGCAGTACTTC	CASWDLEQYF
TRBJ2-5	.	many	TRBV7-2	TGTGCCAGCAGCCCAAACATGGGTCGGGAGACCCAGTACTTC	CASSPNMGRETQYF
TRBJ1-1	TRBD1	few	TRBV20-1	TGCAGTGTCCCTCCCGGACAGGTCAACACTGAAGCTTTCTTT	CSVPPGQVNTEAFF
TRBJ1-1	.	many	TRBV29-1	TGCAGCGTTGAGGGTGAGTCAGGGGCCACTGAAGCTTTCTTT	CSVEGESGATEAFF
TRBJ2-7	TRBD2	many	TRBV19	TGTGCCAGTAGTATAGGCGGGAGTCTCTACGAGCAGTACTTC	CASSIGGSLYEQYF
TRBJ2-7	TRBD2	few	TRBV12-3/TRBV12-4	TGTGCCAGCAGGGGGGGGGGCGAGCAGTACTTC	CASRGGGEQYF
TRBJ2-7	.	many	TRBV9	TGTGCCAGCAGCGTAACCGGGGCTGACTACGAGCAGTACTTC	CASSVTGADYEQYF
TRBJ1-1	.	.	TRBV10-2	TGTGCCAGCAGTCCGGGACCCCGAGGGACTGAAGCTTTCTTT	CASSPGPRGTEAFF
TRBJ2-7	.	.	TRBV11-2	TGTGCCAGCAGCTTACCTCGGGACGAGCAGTACTTC	CASSLPRDEQYF
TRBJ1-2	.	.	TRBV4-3	TGCGCCGGCAGCTTGGCCGGTCTACCTGGGGGTGGCTACACCTTC	CAGSLAGLPGGGYTF
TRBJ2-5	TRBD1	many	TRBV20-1	TGCAGCGCTTGGACAGGGGGCATAGAGACCCAGTACTTC	CSAWTGGIETQYF
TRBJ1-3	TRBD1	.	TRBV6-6	TGTGCCAGCAGAATGGCAGGGGGCGATGGAAACACCATATATTTT	CASRMAGGDGNTIYF
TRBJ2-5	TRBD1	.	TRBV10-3	TGTGCCATCAGGCAGACAGGGGGCGCAGAGACCCAGTACTTC	CAIRQTGGAETQYF
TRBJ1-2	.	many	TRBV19	TGTGCCAGTACGGACAGCCCCAACTATGGCTACACCTTC	CASTDSPNYGYTF
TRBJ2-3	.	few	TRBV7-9	TGTGCCAGCAGCCCTCGGACAGGAGGGCTTACAGATACGCAGTATTTT	CASSPRTGGLTDTQYF
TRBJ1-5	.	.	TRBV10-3	TGTGCCAGCAGTCCCCGGGGGCAGAGCAATCAGCCCCAGCATTTT	CASSPRGQSNQPQHF
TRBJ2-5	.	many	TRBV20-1	TGCAGTGCTAGTGTGGGACATGGAGAGACCCAGTACTTC	CSASVGHGETQYF
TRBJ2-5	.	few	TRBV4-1	TGCGCCAGCAGCCAACCCCTCCAAGAGACCCAGTACTTC	CASSQPLQETQYF
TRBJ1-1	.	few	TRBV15	TGTGCCACCAGCAGAGATCCGGAGGGTACTGAAGCTTTCTTT	CATSRDPEGTEAFF
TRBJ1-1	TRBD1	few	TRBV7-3	TGTGCCAGCAGCTTAACGGGGGACAGCTACTTGAACACTGAAGCTTTCTTT	CASSLTGDSYLNTEAFF
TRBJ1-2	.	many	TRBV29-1	TGCAGCGTAAACCAGGACTATGGCTACACCTTC	CSVNQDYGYTF
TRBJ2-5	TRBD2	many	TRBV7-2	TGTGCCAGTAGCGGGGGGGCCCGGGAGACCCAGTACTTC	CASSGGARETQYF
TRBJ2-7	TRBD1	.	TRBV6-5	TGTGCCAGCATCGGACAGGGGGCCTACGAGCAGTACTTC	CASIGQGAYEQYF
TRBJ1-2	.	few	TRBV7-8	TGTGCCAGCAGCCCACTCAGGGGAGGCTACACCTTC	CASSPLRGGYTF
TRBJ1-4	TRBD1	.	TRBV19	TGTGCCAGCAGTACAGATAGAGACAGGGTTTTTGGTAAACTGTTTTTT	CASSTDRDRVFGKLFF
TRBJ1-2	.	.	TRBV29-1	TGCAGCGTTGAAGAAGGGACTAGCGGGAGTTACACCTTC	CSVEEGTSGSYTF
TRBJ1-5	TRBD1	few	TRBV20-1	TGCAGTGCTAGCTTACAGGGGCAGCCCCAGCATTTT	CSASLQGQPQHF
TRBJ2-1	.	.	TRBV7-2	TGTGCCAGCAGCCGTCGGGACGCCGAGCAGTTCTTC	CASSRRDAEQFF
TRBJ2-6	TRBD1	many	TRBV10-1	TGCGCCAGCTCGGGACAGGGGGCCAACGTCCTGACTTTC	CASSGQGANVLTF
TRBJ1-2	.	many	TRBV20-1	TGCAGTGCTAGAGATCCGAAACCCTATGGCTACACCTTC	CSARDPKPYGYTF
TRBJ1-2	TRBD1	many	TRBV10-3	TGTGCCATCAGTGACCCCCGGGACAGCAACTATGGCTACACCTTC	CAISDPRDSNYGYTF
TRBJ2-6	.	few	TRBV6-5	TGTGCCAGCAGCCGGACCCGTGGGGGGGCCAACGTCCTGACTTTC	CASSRTRGGANVLTF
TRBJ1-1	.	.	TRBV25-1	TGTGCCAGCAGTGAATCCGAGGGCACTGAAGCTTTCTTT	CASSESEGTEAFF
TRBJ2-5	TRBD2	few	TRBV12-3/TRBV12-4	TGTGCCAGCAGCGATAAAACTAGCGGGAGGCCACAAGAGACCCAGTACTTC	CASSDKTSGRPQETQYF
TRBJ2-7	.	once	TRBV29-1	TGCAGCGTTCAGGGGGGCTACCTCCCCAATGAGCAGTACTTC	CSVQGGYLPNEQYF
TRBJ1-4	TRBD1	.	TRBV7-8	TGTGCCAGCAGCCCCGACAGGGGAAAGAATGAAAAACTGTTTTTT	CASSPDRGKNEKLFF
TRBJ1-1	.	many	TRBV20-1	TGCAGTGCTAGAATGATGGTGAACACTGAAGCTTTCTTT	CSARMMVNTEAFF
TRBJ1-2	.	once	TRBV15	TGTGCCACCAGCAGAGATTCTAACAGGGTGAACTATGGCTACACCTTC	CATSRDSNRVNYGYTF
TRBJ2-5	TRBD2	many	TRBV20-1	TGCAGTGCCCTGGACTTGGGGAGGGTTATTGAAGAGACCCAGTACTTC	CSALDLGRVIEETQYF